Listed below are T cell receptor beta chains from one sample, sequenced in a study of graft-versus-host responses after intestinal transplantation. Data came from immunoSEQ multiplex PCR; TCRdb stores just in-frame clones and leaves some out. The repertoire holds about 93,000 clones, with around 93% as singletons. For these TCRs, the target antigens are not known. Here the sequenced sample was unstimulated CD8+ T cells sorted from spleen or lymph node cells, taken before intestinal transplant. The receptors here all came from a human donor who received an intestinal transplant. CDR3s include the opening cysteine and the closing phenylalanine or tryptophan. D genes are given only for firm matches. The size entry is marked missing in some rows and otherwise reads once, few, many or a size class.

V	size	J	D	CDR3	DNA
TRBV25-1	once	TRBJ2-1	TRBD2	CASSDPAGGSYNEQFF	TGTGCCAGCAGTGATCCAGCGGGGGGCTCCTACAATGAGCAGTTCTTC
TRBV30	-	TRBJ1-2	-	CAWGTWVLTGVSRGYTF	TGTGCCTGGGGAACCTGGGTCTTGACAGGCGTTTCTCGTGGCTACACCTTC
TRBV15	-	TRBJ2-5	TRBD1	CATSTITGGETQYF	TGTGCCACCAGCACGATTACAGGGGGAGAGACCCAGTACTTC
TRBV5-1	-	TRBJ1-2	-	CASSLQGTDGYTF	TGCGCCAGCAGCTTGCAGGGAACGGATGGCTACACCTTC
TRBV6-1	-	TRBJ1-2	-	CASSSGLPGYGYTF	TGTGCCAGCAGTTCAGGTCTCCCCGGCTATGGCTACACCTTC
TRBV12-2	-	TRBJ1-1	-	CASRHKGQGNTEAFF	TGTGCAAGTCGCCATAAGGGACAAGGGAACACTGAAGCTTTCTTT
TRBV11-2	once	TRBJ2-5	-	CASSLGTEETQYF	TGTGCCAGCAGCTTAGGGACAGAAGAGACCCAGTACTTC
TRBV7-9	once	TRBJ2-3	TRBD2	CAGGGPRSPDTQYF	TGTGCCGGGGGGGGACCCCGAAGTCCCGATACGCAGTATTTT
TRBV4-1	-	TRBJ1-2	TRBD1	CASSQVEYRGNYGYTF	TGCGCCAGCAGCCAAGTCGAGTACAGGGGGAACTATGGCTACACCTTC
TRBV27	-	TRBJ2-1	-	CASSFGLYNEQFF	TGTGCCAGCAGTTTCGGACTCTACAATGAGCAGTTCTTC
TRBV6-6	few	TRBJ1-1	-	CASQGARVSEAFF	TGTGCCAGCCAAGGGGCTAGGGTTAGTGAAGCTTTCTTT
TRBV7-3	-	TRBJ2-1	TRBD2	CASSLMASGGMSEQFF	TGTGCCAGCAGCTTAATGGCTAGCGGGGGTATGAGTGAGCAGTTCTTC
TRBV6-1	-	TRBJ2-7	-	CASSEASAVGGYEQYF	TGTGCCAGCAGTGAAGCGTCGGCAGTAGGAGGGTACGAGCAGTACTTC
TRBV28	-	TRBJ2-1	-	CASSLFPDGSSNNEQFF	TGTGCCAGCAGTTTATTCCCCGACGGGAGCTCGAACAATGAGCAGTTCTTC
TRBV30	-	TRBJ2-1	-	CAWSARAGWGEQFF	TGTGCCTGGAGTGCCCGAGCGGGCTGGGGTGAGCAGTTCTTC
TRBV6-5	once	TRBJ2-2	TRBD1	CASSYPGTGRTGELFF	TGTGCCAGCAGTTACCCAGGGACAGGCCGCACCGGGGAGCTGTTTTTT
TRBV27	-	TRBJ1-1	-	CASSQGHPNTEAFF	TGTGCCAGCAGCCAGGGACACCCGAACACTGAAGCTTTCTTT
TRBV9	-	TRBJ1-6	TRBD1	CASSVGTGEGSPLHF	TGTGCCAGCAGCGTAGGGACAGGGGAGGGATCACCCCTCCACTTT
TRBV5-1	-	TRBJ2-2	-	CASSLYGGSNTGELFF	TGCGCCAGCAGCTTGTACGGAGGGTCGAACACCGGGGAGCTGTTTTTT
TRBV2	-	TRBJ2-7	-	CASSGLTVGYEQYF	TGTGCCAGCAGCGGACTCACGGTGGGCTACGAGCAGTACTTC
TRBV6-1	-	TRBJ2-7	TRBD1	CASSERGQGEYWPYEQYF	TGTGCCAGCAGTGAAAGGGGACAGGGAGAATACTGGCCCTACGAGCAGTACTTC
TRBV6-1	-	TRBJ2-1	TRBD2	CASSDPEYSSGSNEQFF	TGTGCCAGCAGTGATCCGGAGTACTCTAGCGGGAGTAATGAGCAGTTCTTC
TRBV19	-	TRBJ1-2	-	CASSRGAGYTF	TGTGCCAGTAGTCGGGGGGCTGGCTACACCTTC
TRBV19	-	TRBJ2-1	-	CASSMDSHNEQFF	TGTGCCAGTAGTATGGACAGCCACAATGAGCAGTTCTTC
TRBV9	-	TRBJ2-3	TRBD2	CASSDSGGSTDTQYF	TGTGCCAGCAGCGATAGCGGGGGCAGCACAGATACGCAGTATTTT
TRBV30	-	TRBJ2-7	TRBD1	CAYWTGLAHEQYF	TGTGCCTACTGGACAGGGTTGGCCCACGAGCAGTACTTC
TRBV9	-	TRBJ2-5	TRBD2	CASSVEASGLQETQYF	TGTGCCAGCAGCGTAGAGGCTAGCGGACTACAAGAGACCCAGTACTTC
TRBV2	-	TRBJ2-1	-	CASSTGDNEQFF	TGTGCCAGCAGTACCGGGGACAATGAGCAGTTCTTC
TRBV5-6	once	TRBJ2-1	TRBD2	CASSRGLEHGNEQFF	TGTGCCAGCAGCAGGGGACTAGAGCACGGGAATGAGCAGTTCTTC
TRBV19	-	TRBJ2-1	TRBD1	CASWTGGLSEQFF	TGTGCCAGTTGGACAGGTGGTCTCAGTGAGCAGTTCTTC
TRBV6-5	-	TRBJ2-3	-	CASSYGFSSETDTQYF	TGTGCCAGCAGTTACGGTTTTTCTAGCGAGACAGATACGCAGTATTTT
TRBV4-2	-	TRBJ1-6	-	CASSQHRVADSPLHF	TGTGCCAGCAGCCAACACAGGGTGGCGGATTCACCCCTCCACTTT
TRBV29-1	-	TRBJ1-2	-	CSVAAVYGYTF	TGCAGCGTTGCGGCGGTATATGGCTACACCTTC